The clone carrying this TCR beta chain was recorded a few times. Researchers made TCR beta libraries by using iRepertoire HTBI primers and running Arm-PCR on CDR3 regions. TCRdb reprocessed the multiplex PCR reads with MiXCR, giving one entry per CDR3 protein. The sample has more than 350,000 distinct CDR3 sequences; just under 15% are singletons. Germline V gene lookup returns CDR1 LGHDT and CDR2 YNNKEL (reference sequence). The V and J ends lost 4 bases and 3 bases respectively, with 10 bases between them. This CDR3 region has 13 residues. The source of the sample is a study of regulatory T cells in long-lasting Graves disease. This sample's time point: newly diagnosed GD, antithyroid drugs for less than 3 months. Generation of the TCR library employed RNA extracted from PBMCs. These same data were also listed under a study on T cells in Graves' hyperthyroidism and ophthalmopathy. That paper notes: The model forecast ophthalmopathy, anticipating it by a median about 7 months before onset.

The chain links TRBV3-1 to TRBJ2-7, with no clear D. The source of this sequence is a woman aged 30 to 39 with Graves disease. The starting material was peripheral blood mononuclear cells (PBMCs), obtained at new diagnosis, from a patient treated with antithyroid drugs. CDR3 sequence (DNA): TGTGCCAGCAGCCGGGGATTCTACTACGAGCAGTACTTC. As protein: CASSRGFYYEQYF.